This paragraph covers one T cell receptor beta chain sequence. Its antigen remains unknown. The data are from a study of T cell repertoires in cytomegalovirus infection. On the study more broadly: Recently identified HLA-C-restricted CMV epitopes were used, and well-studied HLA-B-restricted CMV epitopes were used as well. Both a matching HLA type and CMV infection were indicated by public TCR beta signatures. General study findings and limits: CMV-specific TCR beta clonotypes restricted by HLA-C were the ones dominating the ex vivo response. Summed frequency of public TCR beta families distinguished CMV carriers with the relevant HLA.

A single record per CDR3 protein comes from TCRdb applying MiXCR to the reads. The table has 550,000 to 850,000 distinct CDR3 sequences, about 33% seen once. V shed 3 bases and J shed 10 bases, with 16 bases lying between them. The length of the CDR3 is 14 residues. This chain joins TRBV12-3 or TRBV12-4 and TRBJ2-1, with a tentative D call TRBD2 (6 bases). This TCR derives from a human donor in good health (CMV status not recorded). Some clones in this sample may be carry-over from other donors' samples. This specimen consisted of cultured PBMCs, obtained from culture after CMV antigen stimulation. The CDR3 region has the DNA TGTGCCAGCAGTTTTCAACTAGCCCTTGGCGAGCAGTTCTTC. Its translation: CASSFQLALGEQFF.